This T cell receptor beta chain was obtained from a study of shared clonotypes between healthy human individuals. From germline, CDR1 is SGHRS and CDR2 YFSETQ. The ends were cut back, 9 bases at V and 5 bases at J, with 17 bases in the middle. The length of the CDR3 is 14 residues. Libraries were prepared by immunoSEQ multiplex PCR; TCRdb keeps only in-frame clonotypes and omits some of them. The sample contains 2 million to 2.5 million clones, 85% to 95% of which appear only once. The J gene is TRBJ2-2, the V gene TRBV5-1, with TRBD1 as a possible D gene (6 bases). The sequence came from a man between 18 and 35 years old in good health. Some clones in this sample may be carry-over from other donors' samples. What was sequenced was naive CD4+ T cells from PBMCs. Noted subset: CD45RA+ positively selected. The CDR3 region is CATTSGTPTGELFF. The CDR3 DNA reads as TGCGCCACTACCTCCGGGACACCTACCGGGGAGCTGTTTTTT.